These 30 T cell receptor beta chains were sequenced from one sample in a study of cytomegalovirus exposure and HLA in healthy donors. The PCR ran on 60 Vbeta and 13 Jbeta primers. Generated by immunoSEQ multiplex PCR, the TCRdb table keeps only in-frame clones and is missing some. The sample carries roughly 93,000 clones, 76% recorded once. The specimen was PBMCs. The receptors derive from a man in his forties in good health and CMV-seronegative.

This clone was observed a few times. The genes are TRBV6-4 and TRBJ2-3; D gene uncertain. The V end lost 2 bases, the J end lost 2 bases, and 5 bases lay between the germline ends. The CDR3 is 13 residues long. Germline assignment: CDR1 MRHNA and CDR2 SNTAGT. In DNA form, the CDR3 reads TGTGCCAGCAGTGACGCAGTCACAGATACGCAGTATTTT. Encoded protein: CASSDAVTDTQYF.

The chain employs TRBV11-3 and TRBJ2-7; TRBD2 might be the D (5 bases). Germline CDR1 SGHNT, CDR2 YENEEA. The CDR3 runs 12 residues. V lost 3 bases and J 9 bases, leaving 12 bases between the germline ends. The CDR3 DNA follows: TGTGCCAGCAGCTTGGACTCGGGCAGGCAGTACTTC. Translation gives CASSLDSGRQYF.

The V and J genes are TRBV18 and TRBJ2-3; tentative D call: TRBD2 (7 bases). With 2 bases removed from V and 2 bases from J, the gap between germline ends came to 11 bases. Germline CDR1 reads KGHSH; CDR2 reads LQKENI. The CDR3 totals 15 residues. The CDR3, as DNA: TGTGCCAGCTCACCATGGGGGGGGCCCACAGATACGCAGTATTTT. Its protein is CASSPWGGPTDTQYF.

The V and J genes are TRBV5-4 and TRBJ2-7, with TRBD1 matching 7 bases. Germline CDR1 SGHNT, CDR2 YYREEE (reference sequence). After removal of 0 bases from V and 3 bases from J, the junction contained 3 bases not matched to a gene. CDR3 length: 14 residues. CDR3 region: CASSLGQGFYEQYF. CDR3 DNA: TGTGCCAGCAGCTTGGGACAGGGCTTCTACGAGCAGTACTTC.

The chain uses TRBV19 and TRBJ1-5; D may be TRBD1 (5 bases). The CDR3 loop spans 15 amino acids. The germline V gene encodes CDR1 LNHDA and CDR2 SQIVND (reference sequence). V lost 6 bases, J lost 7 bases, and 19 bases lay in between. CDR3 amino acids: CASSRQTEAWQPQHF. The CDR3 nucleotides are TGTGCCAGTAGCCGACAGACTGAAGCTTGGCAGCCCCAGCATTTT.

V gene TRBV6-6 combines with J gene TRBJ1-2; 7 bases map to TRBD1. From germline, CDR1 is MNHNY and CDR2 SVGAGI (reference sequence). V trimming: 5 bases; J trimming: 8 bases; junction bases outside the gene matches: 8. The CDR3 has 13 amino acids. The DNA of the CDR3 is TGTGCCAGCAGTGCAGGGGGAATTGAGGGCTACACCTTC. As protein: CASSAGGIEGYTF.

The rearrangement uses TRBV11-2 and TRBJ1-2, with D tentatively TRBD1 (5 bases). V dropped 5 bases and J dropped 6 bases, with 16 bases sitting between them. CDR3 length: 14 amino acids. Per germline, CDR1 SGHAT and CDR2 FQNNGV. The CDR3 reads CASSPPGAGDGYTF. The CDR3 nucleotides read TGTGCCAGCAGCCCGCCTGGGGCGGGGGATGGCTACACCTTC.

The rearrangement links TRBV6-6 to TRBJ2-5; tentative D call: TRBD1 (6 bases). The V gene's germline CDR1 is MNHNY and CDR2 SVGAGI (reference sequence). Trimming took 6 bases from V and 5 from J, leaving 19 bases between them. CDR3 length: 15 residues. CDR3 sequence: CASSPSQGVRETQYF. CDR3 nucleotides: TGTGCCAGCAGCCCCTCACAGGGAGTACGGGAGACCCAGTACTTC.

This clone was recorded only once. The chain employs TRBV16 and TRBJ2-2, with 7 positions matching TRBD2. V lost 3 bases, J lost 8 bases, and 3 bases stayed unmatched. The CDR3 runs 13 residues. Germline values: CDR1 KGHSY, CDR2 FQNENV. CDR3 loop: CASSQLLAGELFF. The CDR3 DNA reads TGTGCCAGCAGCCAGCTACTAGCGGGGGAGCTGTTTTTT.

This sequence joins TRBV6-4 and TRBJ1-2; D not certain. There are 13 residues in the CDR3. Trimming took 2 bases from V and 0 from J, leaving 4 bases between them. Germline CDR1 MRHNA, CDR2 SNTAGT. The CDR3 sequence is CASSDVANYGYTF. DNA for the CDR3: TGTGCCAGCAGTGACGTAGCTAACTATGGCTACACCTTC.

Worth noting for this clone: The same CDR3 also results from other DNA sequences found in this sample. The V and J genes are TRBV10-2 and TRBJ2-3; tentative D call: TRBD1 (5 bases). With 4 bases removed from V and 4 bases from J, the gap between germline ends came to 12 bases. Germline V gene data show CDR1 as WSHSY and CDR2 as SAAADI. CDR3 length: 14 amino acids. CDR3 amino acids: CASSGGGAADTQYF. For the CDR3, the DNA is TGCGCCAGCAGTGGCGGTGGGGCCGCAGATACGCAGTATTTT.

This chain joins TRBV28 and TRBJ2-7; D remains unclear. Germline-derived CDR1 and CDR2 are MDHEN and SYDVKM. Between the trimmed V and J ends, which lost 7 bases and 2 bases, there was a span of 12 bases. CDR3 size: 13 residues. The DNA of the CDR3 is TGTGCCAGCACCGGGTCCCCTACCTACGAGCAGTACTTC. Its protein product is CASTGSPTYEQYF.

The chain couples TRBV5-6 to TRBJ2-5, with D unclear. The CDR3 totals 14 residues. With 5 bases removed from V and 5 bases from J, the gap between germline ends came to 16 bases. The germline CDR1 and CDR2 sequences are SGHDT and YYEEEE. CDR3 in amino acids: CASRVRRWRETQYF. Written as DNA, the CDR3 is TGTGCCAGCAGGGTCCGTCGTTGGCGGGAGACCCAGTACTTC.

This clone showed up just a few times. The CDR3 sequence: CSVESRSSYEQYF. In DNA, the CDR3 is TGCAGCGTTGAATCTAGGAGCTCCTACGAGCAGTACTTC. This chain links TRBV29-1 with TRBJ2-7; D not certain. Deletions cut 2 bases from V and 0 bases from J, with 8 bases between. There are 13 residues in the CDR3. Germline-derived CDR1 and CDR2 are SQVTM and ANQGSEA.

The chain employs TRBV7-9 and TRBJ1-5; D might be TRBD1 (5 bases). Germline V gives CDR1 SEHNR, CDR2 FQNEAQ (reference sequence). The length of the CDR3 is 15 residues. V was shortened by 0 bases and J by 9 bases, with 15 bases between the two germline ends. CDR3 residues: CASSLAGRGGGPQHF. The CDR3 DNA reads as TGTGCCAGCAGCTTAGCGGGACGGGGCGGGGGGCCCCAGCATTTT.

This chain links TRBV19 with TRBJ2-2; TRBD1 might be the D (5 bases). The CDR3 has 15 amino acids. V was clipped by 0 bases and J by 8 bases, with 13 bases between them. CDR1 and CDR2 (germline): LNHDA, SQIVND (reference sequence). CDR3 protein: CASSIDETAWGELFF. The CDR3 DNA follows: TGTGCCAGTAGTATAGATGAGACAGCCTGGGGGGAGCTGTTTTTT. Variable domain in full (rest from reference TRBV19 and TRBJ2-2): DGGITQSPKYLFRKEGQNVTLSCEQNLNHDAMYWYRQDPGQGLRLIYYSQIVNDFQKGDIAEGYSVSREKKESFPLTVTSAQKNPTAFYLCASSIDETAWGELFFGEGSRLTVL.

This clone was detected only a few times. This chain links TRBV7-8 with TRBJ1-6, with 9 bases that match TRBD1. Trimming cost V 4 bases and J 9 bases; bases outside gene matches: 7. The CDR3 contains 15 residues. CDR1 is SGHVS and CDR2 is FQNEAQ in the germline V gene. As DNA, the CDR3 is TGTGCCAGCAGCTCTACGACAGGGGGTACTTCACCCCTCCACTTT. Translation gives CASSSTTGGTSPLHF.

The rearrangement joins TRBV5-5 to TRBJ1-2, with a weak D call TRBD1 (5 bases). V was cut by 6 bases and J by 6 bases, with 21 bases left in between. CDR1 and CDR2 from the germline V gene are SGHKS and YYEKEE (reference sequence). There are 15 residues in the CDR3. CDR3 region: CASNMAGGRNHGYTF. In DNA, the CDR3 is TGTGCCAGCAACATGGCCGGGGGGAGAAACCATGGCTACACCTTC.

This clone was counted a few times. This sequence joins TRBV7-8 and TRBJ1-6; no definite D call. Germline V gene lookup returns CDR1 SGHVS and CDR2 FQNEAQ. The length of the CDR3 is 12 residues. The germline V and J ends were trimmed by 3 bases and 7 bases, with 4 bases remaining between them. In DNA, the CDR3 is TGTGCCAGCAGCTTTCAGAATTCACCCCTCCACTTT. Translated, it gives CASSFQNSPLHF.

The chain is built from TRBV6-5 and TRBJ2-3; no clear D. Germline CDR1 is MNHEY and CDR2 is SVGAGI. V dropped 2 bases and J dropped 4 bases, with 7 bases sitting between them. The CDR3 runs to 13 residues. Here the CDR3 reads CASSYPTADTQYF. DNA of the CDR3: TGTGCCAGCAGTTACCCGACTGCAGATACGCAGTATTTT.

V gene TRBV4-3 combines with J gene TRBJ1-5, with 8 bases aligning to TRBD1. The CDR3 contains 16 residues. J gave up 4 bases and V 0 bases, and 5 bases lay outside the gene matches. Germline-derived CDR1 and CDR2 are LGHNA and YSLEER. DNA of the CDR3: TGCGCCAGCAGCCAAGACCAGGGGGCGAATAATCAGCCCCAGCATTTT. It encodes CASSQDQGANNQPQHF.

In its sample, this clone was seen a few times. The chain recombines TRBV12-5 with TRBJ1-4, with D unclear. V was clipped by 0 bases and J by 7 bases, with 21 bases between them. The CDR3 runs 18 residues. In germline, CDR1 is LGHNT, CDR2 FRNRAP. The CDR3 sequence: CASGLVNKRGGEAEKLFF. CDR3 coding DNA: TGTGCTAGTGGTTTGGTTAACAAACGGGGAGGTGAGGCTGAAAAACTGTTTTTT.

The gene calls are TRBV21-1 and TRBJ1-5; the table's D call TRBD1 went unverified against the DNA. TRBV21-1 is recorded as a pseudogene. The CDR3 is made up of 16 amino acids. The CDR3 sequence is CASRTGTGGFNQPQHF. In nucleotides, the CDR3 is TGTGCCAGCAGAACCGGGACAGGGGGGTTCAATCAGCCCCAGCATTTT.

The chain links TRBV4-1 to TRBJ2-1; 7 bases align to TRBD1. The trim removed 4 bases at V and 0 bases at J, leaving 6 bases unmatched. This CDR3 has 16 residues. Germline V gene data show CDR1 as MGHRA and CDR2 as YSYEKL. CDR3 protein: CASSPLTGTSYNEQFF. The CDR3 DNA sequence: TGCGCCAGCAGCCCTCTGACAGGGACCTCCTACAATGAGCAGTTCTTC.

This rearrangement joins TRBV7-7 to TRBJ2-7, with 8 bases matching TRBD2. This CDR3 region has 14 residues. Losses at the gene ends were 5 bases for V and 4 bases for J; bases not matched to a gene: 7. Germline V CDR1 and CDR2: SSHAT, FNYEAQ (reference sequence). The CDR3 nucleotides read TGTGCCAGCAGCCCGGGGGGGTCGGCATACGAGCAGTACTTC. As protein: CASSPGGSAYEQYF. The whole variable domain, filled in from reference TRBV7-7 and TRBJ2-7, reads GAGVSQSPRYKVTKRGQDVTLRCDPISSHATLYWYQQALGQGPEFLTYFNYEAQPDKSGLPSDRFSAERPEGSISTLTIQRTEQRDSAMYRCASSPGGSAYEQYFGPGTRLTVT.

The genes are TRBV6-1 and TRBJ1-6, with a weak D call TRBD1 (5 bases). Germline-derived CDR1 and CDR2 are MNHNS and SASEGT. This CDR3 has 13 residues. The CDR3 here is CASGGEVGSPLHF. CDR3 bases: TGTGCTAGTGGGGGGGAAGTCGGTTCACCCCTCCACTTT.

J is TRBJ1-4 and V is TRBV18; 7 bases are shared with TRBD1. Germline lookup yields CDR1 KGHSH and CDR2 LQKENI. After removal of 3 bases from V and 8 bases from J, the junction contained 6 bases not matched to a gene. The CDR3 runs 14 residues. In nucleotides, the CDR3 is TGTGCCAGCTCACCGGGACCCAGGGGGGAAAAACTGTTTTTT. It codes for CASSPGPRGEKLFF.

This chain connects TRBV7-3 to TRBJ2-5, with 7 bases matching TRBD1. The V gene's germline CDR1 is SGHTA and CDR2 FQGTGA. J gave up 5 bases and V 2 bases, and 8 bases lay outside the gene matches. The CDR3 is 15 amino acids. CDR3 loop: CASSLANRGGETQYF. The DNA of the CDR3 is TGTGCCAGCAGCTTAGCTAACAGGGGTGGGGAGACCCAGTACTTC.

The V gene is TRBV5-1, the J gene TRBJ1-5; TRBD1 is a possible D gene (6 bases). Looked up from germline, CDR1 is SGHRS and CDR2 is YFSETQ. V was clipped by 1 base and J by 6 bases, with 11 bases between them. There are 14 residues in the CDR3. The CDR3 DNA sequence: TGCGCCAGCAGCTTGAAACAAGGGGGTCAGCCCCAGCATTTT. It encodes CASSLKQGGQPQHF.

The V call is TRBV7-2, the J call TRBJ2-7, with D perhaps matching TRBD1 (5 bases). Trimming took off 3 bases at V and 6 bases at J, with 12 bases between the two ends. Looked up from germline, CDR1 is SGHTA and CDR2 is FQGNSA. The CDR3 totals 13 residues. CDR3 sequence: CASSFWTPREQYF. The CDR3 DNA is TGTGCCAGCAGCTTTTGGACACCCCGCGAGCAGTACTTC.